The 2 T cell receptor beta chains below all came from one sample that was sequenced in a study of blood T cell repertoires in COVID-19. Only in-frame clones appear in the TCRdb table, and some are missing; sequencing was by immunoSEQ multiplex PCR. Of about 260,000 clones listed, 70% to 90% were seen once; the top ten hold roughly 3.3%. What was sequenced was peripheral blood. These TCRs come from a woman aged 40-49 years with acute or convalescent COVID-19.

DNA of the CDR3: TGCGCCAGCGAAGACACTTACAATGAGCAGTTCTTC. It translates to CASEDTYNEQFF. V is TRBV5-1 and J is TRBJ2-1; D is undetermined. With 7 bases removed from V and 4 bases from J, the gap between germline ends came to 9 bases. CDR3 length: 12 residues. The germline V gene encodes CDR1 SGHRS and CDR2 YFSETQ.

The gene calls are TRBV30 and TRBJ1-4, with TRBD1 identical over 7 bases. The CDR3 sequence is 13 residues long. Germline values: CDR1 GTSNPN, CDR2 SVGIG (reference sequence). V shed 1 base and J 9 bases; nucleotides not matched to a gene: 5. The CDR3 region has the DNA TGTGCCTGGAGTGGACAGGGCATCAAAAAACTGTTTTTT. Its translation: CAWSGQGIKKLFF.